This T cell receptor beta chain is from a study of blood T cell repertoires in COVID-19. Overall study: Nucleic acid was either cDNA or gDNA, and it came from T cells, B-cell-depleted T cells, or PBMCs.

CDR1 and CDR2 from the germline V gene are SGHRS and YFSETQ. CDR3 size: 15 residues. V lost 3 bases to trimming and J lost 6 bases; unmatched junction nucleotides: 10. Sequencing was performed with immunoSEQ multiplex PCR; in TCRdb, only in-frame clones are kept and a portion is missing. This sample has 100,000 or so clones, with 86% found just once. The sample holds a few counts of this clone. The specimen sequenced was PBMCs or T cells enriched from blood (not recorded which). The J gene is TRBJ1-1, the V gene TRBV5-1; 8 bases are a match to TRBD1. The TCR originated in a woman between 50 and 59 years old who had recovered from COVID-19. DNA for the CDR3: TGCGCCAGCAGCTCGGGGGACAGGCTAGTACCTGAAGCTTTCTTT. It specifies CASSSGDRLVPEAFF.